A single sample gave rise to the 26 T cell receptor beta chains below, sequenced in a study of shared clonotypes between healthy human individuals. Clones were read by immunoSEQ multiplex PCR, and TCRdb kept only the in-frame ones, dropping some. The sample yields about 2.4 million clones, around nine tenths seen once. The sample taken for sequencing was naive CD4+ T cells sorted from blood. Subset given: CD45RA+ positively selected. The receptors shown here come from a man in his late teens or twenties in good health.

The chain employs TRBV7-2 and TRBJ2-7; D is perhaps TRBD1 or TRBD2 (5 bases each). The V gene lost 5 bases and the J gene lost 2 bases, with 16 bases spanning the gap. The CDR3 has 15 amino acids. Germline V gene lookup returns CDR1 SGHTA and CDR2 FQGNSA. The CDR3 here is CASSGYRDGAYEQYF. The CDR3, as DNA: TGTGCCAGCAGCGGGTATAGGGACGGAGCCTACGAGCAGTACTTC.

The chain uses TRBV5-4 and TRBJ1-3; weak D call: TRBD1 (6 bases). The V end was cut by 4 bases, the J end by 0 bases, with 14 bases between. The CDR3 totals 16 residues. CDR1 SGHNT and CDR2 YYREEE come from the germline V gene (reference sequence). The CDR3 loop is CASSRGGQTSGNTIYF. In nucleotides, the CDR3 is TGTGCCAGCAGCCGGGGAGGACAGACCTCTGGAAACACCATATATTTT.

The chain couples TRBV5-1 to TRBJ1-6; tentatively, D is TRBD1 (5 bases). This CDR3 region has 14 residues. Between the trimmed V and J ends, which lost 1 base and 10 bases, there was a span of 12 bases. Germline lookup yields CDR1 SGHRS and CDR2 YFSETQ. The CDR3 coding sequence is TGCGCCAGCAGCTTGCCGAGAGAGGGGTCACCCCTCCACTTT. Protein product: CASSLPREGSPLHF.

Details on this clone: Other DNA sequences in this specimen translate into the identical CDR3. This chain uses TRBV5-1 with TRBJ2-3; a possible D gene is TRBD2 (6 bases). Between the trimmed V and J ends, which lost 0 bases and 6 bases, there was a span of 11 bases. This CDR3 spans 14 amino acids. Germline V gene data show CDR1 as SGHRS and CDR2 as YFSETQ. CDR3 in amino acids: CASSLVAGSDTQYF. DNA of the CDR3: TGCGCCAGCAGCTTGGTTGCGGGGTCGGATACGCAGTATTTT.

This rearrangement joins TRBV2 to TRBJ1-2; a possible D gene is TRBD1 (5 bases). Deletions cut 7 bases from V and 2 bases from J, with 5 bases between. Germline-derived CDR1 and CDR2 are SNHLY and FYNNEI. The CDR3 is made up of 11 amino acids. In nucleotides, the CDR3 is TGTGCCAGCAACAGGAACTATGGCTACACCTTC. Amino acids: CASNRNYGYTF.

The V gene is TRBV10-3, the J gene TRBJ2-3, with TRBD2 matching over 7 bases. The CDR3 extends over 15 amino acids. The germline CDR1 and CDR2 sequences are ENHRY and SYGVKD. The V gene end was trimmed by 5 bases and the J gene end by 3 bases; junction bases not matched to a gene: 8. For the CDR3, the DNA is TGTGCCATCAGTTTTAGCGGGCTAAAAACAGATACGCAGTATTTT. Translation gives CAISFSGLKTDTQYF.

This chain's CDR3 is CASSPTGIRGNQPQHF. The DNA for the CDR3 is TGTGCCAGCAGCCCGACAGGGATAAGGGGCAATCAGCCCCAGCATTTT. This sequence joins TRBV11-2 and TRBJ1-5, with 7 positions matching TRBD1. The germline V gene has CDR1 SGHAT and CDR2 FQNNGV. Trimming at V came to 5 bases and at J to 2 bases, leaving 9 bases not matched to a gene. The CDR3 sequence is 16 residues long.

Here the CDR3 DNA reads TGTGCCAGCAGCTTAGAACAGGGGACTAATTCACCCCTCCACTTT. Translating gives CASSLEQGTNSPLHF. This chain connects TRBV7-2 to TRBJ1-6; 7 positions match TRBD1. Trimming took 1 base from V and 6 from J; bases not matched to a gene: 3. This CDR3 comprises 15 residues. Germline loops: CDR1 SGHTA, CDR2 FQGNSA.

The chain uses TRBV5-4 and TRBJ1-6; 9 bases line up with TRBD1. The CDR3 covers 15 residues. Looked up from germline, CDR1 is SGHNT and CDR2 is YYREEE (reference sequence). After removal of 2 bases from V and 6 bases from J, the junction contained 3 bases not matched to a gene. The CDR3 DNA follows: TGTGCCAGCAGCTTTTCGGACAGGGGTAATTCACCCCTCCACTTT. Amino acid sequence: CASSFSDRGNSPLHF. Full variable domain (missing parts from reference TRBV5-4 and TRBJ1-6): ETGVTQSPTHLIKTRGQQVTLRCSSQSGHNTVSWYQQALGQGPQFIFQYYREEENGRGNFPPRFSGLQFPNYSSELNVNALELDDSALYLCASSFSDRGNSPLHFGNGTRLTVT.

About this clone itself: This sample also contains other DNA sequences that code for the same CDR3. The gene calls are TRBV28 and TRBJ2-6; maybe TRBD2 (6 bases). Germline CDR1 MDHEN, CDR2 SYDVKM. V was cut by 3 bases and J by 0 bases, with 6 bases left in between. The CDR3 spans 15 residues. CDR3 in DNA: TGTGCCAGCAGTTTGGGGGGCTCTGGGGCCAACGTCCTGACTTTC. Its translation is CASSLGGSGANVLTF. The whole variable domain, remainder taken from reference TRBV28 and TRBJ2-6, is DVKVTQSSRYLVKRTGEKVFLECVQDMDHENMFWYRQDPGLGLRLIYFSYDVKMKEKGDIPEGYSVSREKKERFSLILESASTNQTSMYLCASSLGGSGANVLTFGAGSRLTVL.

The V gene is TRBV25-1, the J gene TRBJ2-7; 7 bases match TRBD1. The CDR3 extends over 13 amino acids. The V gene's germline CDR1 is MGHDK and CDR2 SYGVNS. CDR3 amino acids: CATTGDSSYEQYF. CDR3 nucleotide sequence: TGTGCGACCACAGGGGACAGTTCCTACGAGCAGTACTTC.

The V call is TRBV30, the J call TRBJ2-6; D is tentatively TRBD1 or TRBD2 (5 bases each). The length of the CDR3 is 15 residues. Trimming removed 0 bases from V and 3 bases from J, with 9 bases in between. Germline lookup yields CDR1 GTSNPN and CDR2 SVGIG (reference sequence). Here the CDR3 reads CAWSVGTGGANVLTF. CDR3 nucleotide sequence: TGTGCCTGGAGTGTAGGGACCGGTGGGGCCAACGTCCTGACTTTC.

This chain links TRBV6-1 with TRBJ1-3, with 8 bases that match TRBD1. This CDR3 has 15 amino acids. J lost 2 bases, V lost 6 bases, and 6 bases had no gene match. The V gene's germline CDR1 is MNHNS and CDR2 SASEGT. CDR3 sequence: CASSRQGSAGNTIYF. The CDR3 region has the DNA TGTGCCAGCAGCAGACAGGGGTCAGCTGGAAACACCATATATTTT.

The chain couples TRBV6-1 to TRBJ2-3; 7 bases map to TRBD2. Germline CDR1 reads MNHNS; CDR2 reads SASEGT. The CDR3 has 15 residues. J lost 1 base, V lost 6 bases, and 7 bases had no gene match. CDR3 in DNA: TGTGCCAGCAGGGTATCCAGCGGGGGCACAGATACGCAGTATTTT. It encodes CASRVSSGGTDTQYF.

The chain couples TRBV30 to TRBJ2-1; D uncertain. CDR3 length: 13 residues. V lost 6 bases, J lost 2 bases, and 11 bases lay in between. Per germline, CDR1 GTSNPN and CDR2 SVGIG (reference sequence). CDR3 sequence (DNA): TGTGCCTGTTCGACAAGCACCTACAATGAGCAGTTCTTC. Translation gives CACSTSTYNEQFF.

The rearrangement joins TRBV4-1 to TRBJ1-4; TRBD1 matches 7 bases. CDR1 is MGHRA, CDR2 YSYEKL, per germline. J gave up 7 bases and V 5 bases, and 7 bases lay outside the gene matches. The CDR3 runs 14 residues. CDR3 residues: CASSEDRTPEKLFF. Written as DNA, the CDR3 is TGCGCCAGCAGCGAGGACAGGACCCCTGAAAAACTGTTTTTT.

Worth noting for this clone: Different DNA sequences within this sample yield the same CDR3. This sequence joins TRBV7-3 and TRBJ1-1; D is unclear. Trimming took 6 bases from V and 2 from J, leaving 10 bases between them. Germline CDR1 SGHTA, CDR2 FQGTGA. This CDR3 spans 13 amino acids. CDR3 residues: CASSRDRNTEAFF. CDR3 nucleotide sequence: TGTGCCAGCAGTCGGGATAGAAACACTGAAGCTTTCTTT.

The gene calls are TRBV11-2 and TRBJ1-3; D unresolved. The V gene's germline CDR1 is SGHAT and CDR2 FQNNGV. Trimming took off 5 bases at V and 9 bases at J, with 20 bases between the two ends. The CDR3 has 15 residues. The CDR3 region is CASSPFSFNGGTIYF. In DNA form, the CDR3 reads TGTGCCAGCAGCCCATTCTCCTTTAACGGAGGCACCATATATTTT.

This chain links TRBV5-1 with TRBJ2-5; no definite D call. This CDR3 is 13 amino acids long. V was pared by 2 bases and J by 7 bases, with 12 bases between. The germline CDR1 and CDR2 sequences are SGHRS and YFSETQ. The CDR3 DNA reads as TGCGCCAGCAGCTTCGCACCGGGTGGGACCCAGTACTTC. It is translated as CASSFAPGGTQYF.

The CDR3 reads CASSLGAKGNEKLFF. Here the CDR3 DNA reads TGTGCCAGCAGCTTGGGGGCAAAGGGCAATGAAAAACTGTTTTTT. The chain recombines TRBV13 with TRBJ1-4; a possible D gene is TRBD1 (6 bases). From germline, CDR1 is PRHDT and CDR2 FYEKMQ (reference sequence). V shed 3 bases and J shed 5 bases, with 13 bases lying between them. The CDR3 contains 15 residues.

This clone came up once. Other DNA sequences in the sample encode the same CDR3. V usage is TRBV7-9 and J usage is TRBJ2-1; D uncertain. The V end lost 3 bases, the J end lost 1 base, and 4 bases lay between the germline ends. The CDR3 is made up of 13 amino acids. Germline assignment: CDR1 SEHNR and CDR2 FQNEAQ (reference sequence). The CDR3 protein is CASSLSSYNEQFF. Here the CDR3 DNA reads TGTGCCAGCAGCTTGTCGTCCTACAATGAGCAGTTCTTC.

The chain joins TRBV4-2 to TRBJ2-3; TRBD2 matches 11 bases. The CDR3 loop spans 20 amino acids. The junction had 17 bases not matched to a gene; V was cut back by 0 bases and J by 6 bases. Germline V gives CDR1 LGHNA, CDR2 YNFKEQ. The CDR3 DNA is TGTGCCAGCAGCCAAGATTTAGGGCTAGCGGGGGGTTATAATGCGGATACGCAGTATTTT. This encodes CASSQDLGLAGGYNADTQYF.

The chain recombines TRBV25-1 with TRBJ2-2, with a possible D match to TRBD2 (5 bases). Looked up from germline, CDR1 is MGHDK and CDR2 is SYGVNS. The CDR3 totals 15 residues. The V gene lost 3 bases and the J gene lost 0 bases, with 8 bases spanning the gap. CDR3 loop: CASSDQRSNTGELFF. Written as DNA, the CDR3 is TGTGCCAGCAGTGACCAGCGGTCGAACACCGGGGAGCTGTTTTTT.

The chain carries TRBV6-5 and TRBJ2-1, with TRBD1 identical over 7 bases. The CDR3 totals 15 residues. Losses at the gene ends were 6 bases for V and 7 bases for J; bases not matched to a gene: 12. CDR1 and CDR2 (germline): MNHEY, SVGAGI. The CDR3 nucleotides are TGTGCCAGCAGCCCAGGACAGGTCCTTAGGAATGAGCAGTTCTTC. Residues: CASSPGQVLRNEQFF.

The chain joins TRBV18 to TRBJ2-3; 8 bases agree with TRBD2. The V gene's germline CDR1 is KGHSH and CDR2 LQKENI. The CDR3 has 16 amino acids. V trimming: 1 base; J trimming: 0 bases; junction bases outside the gene matches: 3. DNA for the CDR3: TGTGCCAGCTCACCACTAGCGGGGATGAGCACAGATACGCAGTATTTT. Its translation: CASSPLAGMSTDTQYF.

The chain employs TRBV30 and TRBJ1-2, with a tentative D call TRBD1 (6 bases). Germline CDR1 is GTSNPN and CDR2 is SVGIG (reference sequence). The V and J ends lost 3 bases and 0 bases respectively, with 14 bases between them. The CDR3 has 15 residues. The CDR3 DNA follows: TGTGCCTGGAGCGGACAGACCTTAGCTAACTATGGCTACACCTTC. Encoded protein: CAWSGQTLANYGYTF.